This entry concerns a single T cell receptor (beta chain). TCRdb reanalysed the 5' RACE reads using MiXCR and keeps one entry per CDR3 protein. This table holds about 390,000 distinct CDR3 sequences, around a sixth found once. The data were taken from a study of T-cell memory formation after mild COVID-19. Germline V CDR1 and CDR2: SGHTA, FQGTGA. V dropped 2 bases and J dropped 3 bases, with 18 bases sitting between them. This CDR3 comprises 17 residues. The origin of this receptor is a man in his late teens or twenties who had mild COVID-19 (a few samples of this study predate the infection). Cell type and time point are not known. What was sequenced was PBMCs or a T cell subset sorted from them (not recorded which). The chain recombines TRBV7-3 with TRBJ2-3, with D possibly being TRBD1 (6 bases). Here the CDR3 reads CASSLGLQGGWTDTQYF. The DNA for the CDR3 is TGTGCCAGCAGCTTAGGTCTACAGGGTGGGTGGACAGATACGCAGTATTTT.